This T cell receptor beta chain was identified in a study of cytomegalovirus exposure and HLA in healthy donors. PCR employed 60 Vbeta and 13 Jbeta primers. Measured with immunoSEQ multiplex PCR; TCRdb has only the in-frame clones, and not every one. This sample has 200,000 to 250,000 clones, with around 80% found just once. Study-level findings and limits: Among donors in an Asian-associated ancestry cluster, a later analysis reportedly found fewer N-insertions than the roughly 700-donor mean. V- and J-gene trimming in TCR beta was tied to a missense DCLRE1C variant by an analysis performed later. The authors later found most CMV-associated TCR beta chains appeared HLA-restricted.

A note on this clone: Its antigen is unknown.

Germline CDR1 is LNHDA and CDR2 is SQIVND (reference sequence). CDR3 length: 15 amino acids. V was pared by 6 bases and J by 4 bases, with 16 bases between. This sequence joins TRBV19 and TRBJ1-3, with D perhaps TRBD1 (5 bases). The sample taken for sequencing was PBMCs. This clonotype was sampled from a woman aged 55-69 years in good health and CMV-seropositive. The CDR3, as DNA: TGTGCCAGTAGCCCGTCGTTGGGGCCGGGAAACACCATATATTTT. Translated: CASSPSLGPGNTIYF.